The 25 T cell receptor beta chains listed next were all sequenced from one sample in a study of breast tumors, draining lymph nodes, adjacent tissues. Breast cancer patients provided tissue from their axillary draining lymph nodes. TCRdb used MiXCR to reprocess the multiplex PCR reads, holding one entry per CDR3 protein. Among under 250,000 distinct CDR3 sequences listed, approximately 29% were seen once. Sequencing was performed on axillary lymph node tissue. The receptors shown here come from a female donor with breast cancer. Some clones in this sample may be carry-over from other donors' samples.

This clonotype has ten or more counts. This chain joins TRBV11-1 and TRBJ2-5, with no clear D. The CDR3 runs 13 residues. Per the germline V gene, CDR1 is SGHAT and CDR2 is FQDESV (reference sequence). V shed 5 bases and J shed 0 bases, with 7 bases lying between them. CDR3: CASSPGNQETQYF. The CDR3 DNA sequence: TGTGCCAGCAGCCCAGGTAACCAAGAGACCCAGTACTTC.

This clonotype has a count of ten or more. J is TRBJ1-5 and V is TRBV28; tentatively, D is TRBD1 (5 bases). Trimming removed 6 bases from V and 0 bases from J, with 21 bases in between. Germline CDR1 MDHEN, CDR2 SYDVKM. This CDR3 has 18 residues. CDR3 in DNA: TGTGCCAGCAGCGTCCACGGGACGGGAGAATATAGCAATCAGCCCCAGCATTTT. Protein: CASSVHGTGEYSNQPQHF.

Notes on this clonotype: The junction departs from the called germline gene at one end, perhaps through a read error. The chain has TRBV7-9 and TRBJ1-2; possible D gene TRBD1, 5 bases. The CDR3 totals 15 residues. The V gene's germline CDR1 is SEHNR and CDR2 FQNEAQ (reference sequence). In nucleotides, the CDR3 is TGTGTCAGCAGCTTCGCCCGGGGACGATCCTATGGCTACACCTTC. It specifies CVSSFARGRSYGYTF.

Comments on this clonotype: A junction boundary mismatches the germline segment, possibly from a read error. The chain carries TRBV24-1 and TRBJ2-6, with TRBD1 matching 7 bases. The CDR3 sequence is 15 residues long. CDR1 and CDR2 from the germline V gene are KGHDR and SFDVKD. CDR3 sequence reads: CATSAFGAGGNVLTF. CDR3 nucleotide sequence: TGTGCCACCAGTGCCTTCGGGGCAGGGGGCAACGTCCTGACTTTC.

This clonotype was picked up many times. This chain joins TRBV10-2 and TRBJ2-7, with D unclear. V was cut by 3 bases and J by 5 bases, with 8 bases left in between. Per germline, CDR1 WSHSY and CDR2 SAAADI. The CDR3 length is 12 residues. CDR3 in amino acids: CASSDWQNEQYF. Here the CDR3 DNA reads TGCGCCAGCAGTGATTGGCAGAACGAGCAGTACTTC.

In this sample, this clonotype turned up many times. The rearrangement links TRBV12-5 to TRBJ1-3, with a weak D call TRBD1 (5 bases). Trimming pared 3 bases from V and 0 bases from J, leaving 12 bases between. Germline V gene data show CDR1 as LGHNT and CDR2 as FRNRAP. This CDR3 is built from 16 residues. The CDR3 DNA follows: TGTGCTAGTGGTTTATCCGGGACGACCTCTGGAAACACCATATATTTT. Amino acids: CASGLSGTTSGNTIYF.

This clonotype was seen many times. The rearrangement uses TRBV5-1 and TRBJ2-5, with 8 nucleotides matching TRBD2. V dropped 0 bases and J dropped 4; count of bases not matched to a gene: 8. Looked up from germline, CDR1 is SGHRS and CDR2 is YFSETQ. This CDR3 has 16 residues. Written as DNA, the CDR3 is TGCGCCAGCAGCTTGGGGGGCGGGAGGAGCACAGAGACCCAGTACTTC. Its translation: CASSLGGGRSTETQYF.

This clonotype was observed many times. V gene TRBV29-1 combines with J gene TRBJ2-5; tentatively, D is TRBD1 (5 bases). CDR1 is SQVTM and CDR2 is ANQGSEA in the germline V gene. The CDR3 loop spans 14 amino acids. V was pared by 7 bases and J by 2 bases, with 17 bases between. CDR3 residues: CSEVRAGRQETQYF. The CDR3 coding sequence is TGCAGCGAGGTTCGGGCAGGGCGGCAAGAGACCCAGTACTTC.

As regards this clonotype: The conserved closing phenylalanine or tryptophan is absent in this CDR3, likely reflecting a read error. The chain employs TRBV24-1 and TRBJ2-7, with D perhaps given as TRBD1 or TRBD2 (6 bases each). From germline, CDR1 is KGHDR and CDR2 SFDVKD. CDR3 size: 13 residues. V was trimmed by 7 bases and J by 3 bases, leaving 12 bases between them. The CDR3 DNA sequence: TGTGCCACCAGGGAGGGGACAAGCTACGAGCAGTACCTC. Residues: CATREGTSYEQYL.

This clonotype came up many times. The V gene is TRBV5-1, the J gene TRBJ2-1; D is unclear. There are 13 residues in the CDR3. Trimming shortened V by 4 bases and J by 5 bases, and 10 bases separated the two germline ends. Germline loops: CDR1 SGHRS, CDR2 YFSETQ. This CDR3 reads CASSRTHNNEQFF. Here the CDR3 DNA reads TGCGCCAGCAGCCGGACCCATAACAATGAGCAGTTCTTC. Full variable domain (missing parts from reference TRBV5-1 and TRBJ2-1): KAGVTQTPRYLIKTRGQQVTLSCSPISGHRSVSWYQQTPGQGLQFLFEYFSETQRNKGNFPGRFSGRQFSNSRSEMNVSTLELGDSALYLCASSRTHNNEQFFGPGTRLTVL.

This clonotype has ten or more counts. V usage is TRBV18 and J usage is TRBJ1-5; TRBD1 is a possible D gene (5 bases). Germline V gene lookup returns CDR1 KGHSH and CDR2 LQKENI. The CDR3 is 14 residues long. V was clipped by 2 bases and J by 6 bases, with 11 bases between them. This CDR3 is CASSPGAVGQPQHF. CDR3 DNA: TGTGCCAGCTCACCAGGGGCGGTAGGTCAGCCCCAGCATTTT.

The chain's CDR3 is CASSPDRALYFSGNTIYF. CDR3 sequence (DNA): TGTGCCAGCTCACCCGACAGGGCCCTTTATTTCTCTGGAAACACCATATATTTT. The chain joins TRBV18 to TRBJ1-3; 7 bases match TRBD1. The germline gives CDR1 KGHSH, CDR2 LQKENI. This CDR3 is 18 amino acids long. Germline trimming cut 3 bases from V and 0 bases from J; bases unmatched to any gene: 11.

This clonotype was seen ten or more times. This chain connects TRBV20-1 to TRBJ2-3; D unresolved. Deletions cut 1 base from V and 0 bases from J, with 5 bases between. Germline V gene lookup returns CDR1 DFQATT and CDR2 SNEGSKA (reference sequence). This CDR3 comprises 13 residues. CDR3 DNA sequence: TGCAGTGCTAGAGTGGACAGCACAGATACGCAGTATTTT. As protein: CSARVDSTDTQYF.

The table lists this clonotype with many counts. J is TRBJ2-7 and V is TRBV6-1, with 9 bases that match TRBD2. The V gene end was trimmed by 6 bases and the J gene end by 7 bases; junction bases not matched to a gene: 10. Per germline, CDR1 MNHNS and CDR2 SASEGT. The CDR3 has 14 residues. CDR3 nucleotide sequence: TGTGCCAGCAGACTAGCGGGTCGGGGAAAAGAGCAGTACTTC. Translating it yields CASRLAGRGKEQYF.

This clonotype came up many times. The chain employs TRBV6-6 and TRBJ2-2; TRBD2 might be the D (7 bases). V lost 5 bases to trimming and J lost 5 bases, with 21 bases between them. Germline CDR1 and CDR2: MNHNY and SVGAGI (reference sequence). This CDR3 spans 17 amino acids. DNA for the CDR3: TGTGCCAGCAGTCCCTCGGGGGGCGGGACGGGGACCGGGGAGCTGTTTTTT. Translating gives CASSPSGGGTGTGELFF.

This clonotype was counted many times. The V call is TRBV3-1, the J call TRBJ1-5; D unresolved. The ends were cut back, 1 base at V and 9 bases at J, with 10 bases in the middle. Per the germline V gene, CDR1 is LGHDT and CDR2 is YNNKEL (reference sequence). This CDR3 is built from 13 residues. For the CDR3, the DNA is TGTGCCAGCAGCCAAGTTAACGGTATGCCCCAGCATTTT. Translation: CASSQVNGMPQHF. Variable domain in full (rest from reference TRBV3-1 and TRBJ1-5): DTAVSQTPKYLVTQMGNDKSIKCEQNLGHDTMYWYKQDSKKFLKIMFSYNNKELIINETVPNRFSPKSPDKAHLNLHINSLELGDSAVYFCASSQVNGMPQHFGDGTRLSIL.

The chain joins TRBV2 to TRBJ1-1; perhaps TRBD1 as D (5 bases). The CDR3 sequence is 12 residues long. The germline gives CDR1 SNHLY, CDR2 FYNNEI. Deletions cut 3 bases from V and 3 bases from J, with 5 bases between. Here the CDR3 DNA reads TGTGCCAGCAGTGAGGGGGACACTGAAGCTTTCTTT. Translating it yields CASSEGDTEAFF.

The chain combines TRBV12-3 or TRBV12-4 with TRBJ1-2; D is possibly TRBD1 (5 bases). V was shortened by 4 bases and J by 5 bases, with 14 bases between the two germline ends. CDR3 length: 14 residues. The CDR3 nucleotides are TGTGCCAGCAGTTCCCTCAGGGCGGAATATGGCTACACCTTC. Translated: CASSSLRAEYGYTF.

Concerning this clonotype: A much more abundant neighbour one base away suggests this may be a read error. This rearrangement joins TRBV6-2 or TRBV6-3 to TRBJ1-6; no clear D. The CDR3 covers 15 residues. Looked up from germline, CDR1 is MNHEY and CDR2 is SVGEGT. The CDR3: CASSHSGRSNSPLHF. In DNA form, the CDR3 reads TGTGCCAGCAGTCACTCTGGCAGATCAAATTCACCCCTCCACTTT.

The chain carries TRBV11-3 and TRBJ2-3, with 8 bases fitting TRBD2. The germline V gene has CDR1 SGHNT and CDR2 YENEEA. Losses at the gene ends were 0 bases for V and 11 bases for J; bases not matched to a gene: 10. The CDR3 extends over 15 amino acids. The CDR3 DNA is TGTGCCAGCAGCTTAGAACCAGCGGGAGTAAATGAGCAGTATTTT. Amino acids: CASSLEPAGVNEQYF.

The rearrangement joins TRBV4-1 to TRBJ2-7; 14 nucleotides align to TRBD2. The CDR3 spans 16 residues. Germline trimming cut 4 bases from V and 5 bases from J; bases unmatched to any gene: 7. Germline lookup yields CDR1 MGHRA and CDR2 YSYEKL. Here the CDR3 DNA reads TGCGCCAGCAGCCCGGGGACTAGCGGGAGAGACAACGAGCAGTACTTC. Protein product: CASSPGTSGRDNEQYF.

This clonotype was counted at least ten times. The CDR3 here is CATSDPDSGNQPQHF. The CDR3 coding sequence is TGTGCCACCAGTGACCCGGACAGTGGCAATCAGCCCCAGCATTTT. This chain links TRBV24-1 with TRBJ1-5; TRBD1 might be the D (6 bases). This CDR3 spans 15 amino acids. Germline assignment: CDR1 KGHDR and CDR2 SFDVKD. Trimming took off 4 bases at V and 2 bases at J, with 11 bases between the two ends.

This clonotype was picked up many times. The J gene is TRBJ1-6, the V gene TRBV11-1; D might be TRBD1 (5 bases). Germline CDR1 and CDR2: SGHAT and FQDESV (reference sequence). Trimming removed 4 bases from V and 9 bases from J, with 13 bases in between. The CDR3 has 14 residues. DNA of the CDR3: TGTGCCAGCAGCTCGCAGGGAGTCGGTTCACCCCTCCACTTT. It specifies CASSSQGVGSPLHF.

For this clonotype: The conserved phenylalanine or tryptophan normally closing the CDR3 is absent here, so this likely arose from a read error. The chain employs TRBV7-9 and TRBJ1-5; 11 bases are a match to TRBD1. The CDR3 is 15 amino acids. V was pared by 1 base and J by 6 bases, with 2 bases of the junction left unmatched. Germline CDR1 reads SEHNR; CDR2 reads FQNEAQ (reference sequence). The CDR3 coding sequence is TGTGCCAGCAGCTTAGTCGGGACAGGGGGTCAGCCCCAGCATCTT. Translated, it gives CASSLVGTGGQPQHL.

This clonotype was seen at least ten times. This may be a read error, as it is one base from a much larger clone. The rearrangement uses TRBV20-1 and TRBJ2-7, with 9 bases that match TRBD2. CDR3 size: 14 residues. The germline gives CDR1 DFQATT, CDR2 SNEGSKA (reference sequence). As DNA, the CDR3 is TGCAGTGCCTCAAGACTAGCGGTCTCCTCCGAGCAGTACTTC. This codes for CSASRLAVSSEQYF.